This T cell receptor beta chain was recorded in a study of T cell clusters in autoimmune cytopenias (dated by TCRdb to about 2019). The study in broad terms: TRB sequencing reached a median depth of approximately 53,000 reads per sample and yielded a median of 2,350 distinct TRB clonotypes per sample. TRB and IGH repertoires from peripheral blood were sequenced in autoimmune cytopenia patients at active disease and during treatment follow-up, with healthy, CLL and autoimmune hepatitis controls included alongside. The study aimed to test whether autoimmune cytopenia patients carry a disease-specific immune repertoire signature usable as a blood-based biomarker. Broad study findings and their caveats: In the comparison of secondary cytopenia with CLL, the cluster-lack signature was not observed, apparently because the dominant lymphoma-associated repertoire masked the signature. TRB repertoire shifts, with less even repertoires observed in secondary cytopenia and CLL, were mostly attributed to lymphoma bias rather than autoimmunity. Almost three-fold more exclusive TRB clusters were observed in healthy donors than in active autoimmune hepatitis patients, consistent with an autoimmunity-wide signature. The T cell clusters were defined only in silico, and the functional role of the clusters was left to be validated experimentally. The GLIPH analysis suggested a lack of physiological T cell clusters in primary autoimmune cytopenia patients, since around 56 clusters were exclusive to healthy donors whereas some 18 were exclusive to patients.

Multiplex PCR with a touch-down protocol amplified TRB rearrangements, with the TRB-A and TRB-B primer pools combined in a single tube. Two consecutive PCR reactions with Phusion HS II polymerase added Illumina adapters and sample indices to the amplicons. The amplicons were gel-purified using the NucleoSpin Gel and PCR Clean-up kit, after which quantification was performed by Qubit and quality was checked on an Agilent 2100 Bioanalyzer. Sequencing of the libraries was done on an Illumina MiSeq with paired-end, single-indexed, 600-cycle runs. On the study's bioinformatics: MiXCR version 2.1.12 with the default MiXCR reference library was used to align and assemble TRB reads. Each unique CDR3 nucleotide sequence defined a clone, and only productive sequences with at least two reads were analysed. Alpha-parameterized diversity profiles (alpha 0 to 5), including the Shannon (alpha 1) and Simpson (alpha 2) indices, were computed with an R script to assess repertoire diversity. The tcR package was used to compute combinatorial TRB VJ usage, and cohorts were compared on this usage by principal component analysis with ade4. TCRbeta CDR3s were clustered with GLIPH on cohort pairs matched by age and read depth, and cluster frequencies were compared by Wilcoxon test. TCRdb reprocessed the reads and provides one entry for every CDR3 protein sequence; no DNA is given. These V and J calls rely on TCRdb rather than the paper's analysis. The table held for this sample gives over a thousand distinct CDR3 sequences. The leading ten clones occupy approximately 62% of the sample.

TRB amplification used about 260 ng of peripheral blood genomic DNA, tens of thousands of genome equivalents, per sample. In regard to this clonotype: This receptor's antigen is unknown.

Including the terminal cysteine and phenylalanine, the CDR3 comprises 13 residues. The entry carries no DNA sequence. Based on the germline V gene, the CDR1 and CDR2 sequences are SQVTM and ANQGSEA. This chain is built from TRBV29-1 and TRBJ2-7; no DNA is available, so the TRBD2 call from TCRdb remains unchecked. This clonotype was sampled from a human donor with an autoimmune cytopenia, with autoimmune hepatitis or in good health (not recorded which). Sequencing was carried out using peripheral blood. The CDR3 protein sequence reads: CSVLRTGAYEQYF.